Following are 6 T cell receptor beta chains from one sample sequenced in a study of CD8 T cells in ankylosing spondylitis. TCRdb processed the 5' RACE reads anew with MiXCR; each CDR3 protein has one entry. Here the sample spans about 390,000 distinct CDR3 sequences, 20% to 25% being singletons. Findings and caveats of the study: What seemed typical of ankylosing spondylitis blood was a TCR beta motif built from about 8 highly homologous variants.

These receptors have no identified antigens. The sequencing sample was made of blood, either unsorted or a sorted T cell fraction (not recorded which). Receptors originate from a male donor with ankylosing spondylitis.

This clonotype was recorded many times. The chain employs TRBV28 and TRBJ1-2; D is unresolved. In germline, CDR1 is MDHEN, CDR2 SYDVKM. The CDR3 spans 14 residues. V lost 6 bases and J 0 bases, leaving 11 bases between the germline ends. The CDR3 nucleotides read TGTGCCAGCAGGGTACACACAGCTAACTATGGCTACACCTTC. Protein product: CASRVHTANYGYTF.

CDR3 sequence reads: CASSQGLAGVFNEQFF. The DNA of the CDR3 is TGCGCCAGCAGCCAGGGACTAGCGGGAGTCTTCAATGAGCAGTTCTTC. The rearrangement links TRBV4-1 to TRBJ2-1; 14 bases line up with TRBD2. The CDR3 contains 16 residues. J gave up 6 bases and V 3 bases, and 4 bases lay outside the gene matches. The germline gives CDR1 MGHRA, CDR2 YSYEKL.

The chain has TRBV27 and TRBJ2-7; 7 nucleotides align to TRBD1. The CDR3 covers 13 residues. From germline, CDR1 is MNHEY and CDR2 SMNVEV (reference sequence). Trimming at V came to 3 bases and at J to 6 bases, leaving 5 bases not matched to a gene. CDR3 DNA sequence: TGTGCCAGCAGTTTCGACAGGGCCTCCGAGCAGTACTTC. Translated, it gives CASSFDRASEQYF.

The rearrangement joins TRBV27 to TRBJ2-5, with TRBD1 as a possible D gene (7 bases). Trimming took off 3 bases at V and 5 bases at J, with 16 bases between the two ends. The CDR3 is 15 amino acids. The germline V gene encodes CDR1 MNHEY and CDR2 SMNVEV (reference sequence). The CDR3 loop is CASSLDLQGRETQYF. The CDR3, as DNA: TGTGCCAGCAGTTTGGACCTACAGGGGAGGGAGACCCAGTACTTC.

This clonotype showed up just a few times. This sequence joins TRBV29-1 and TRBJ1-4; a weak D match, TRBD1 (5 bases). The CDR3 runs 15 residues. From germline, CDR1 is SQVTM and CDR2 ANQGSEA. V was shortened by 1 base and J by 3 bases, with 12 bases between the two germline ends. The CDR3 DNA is TGCAGCGTTGAAGGCGGGGGAGGATCTAATGAAAAACTGTTTTTT. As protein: CSVEGGGGSNEKLFF.

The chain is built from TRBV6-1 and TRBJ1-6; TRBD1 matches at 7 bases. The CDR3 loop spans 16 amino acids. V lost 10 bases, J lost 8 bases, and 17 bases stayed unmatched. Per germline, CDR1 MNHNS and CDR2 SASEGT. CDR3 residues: CATLRTRGGSDSPLHF. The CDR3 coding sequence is TGTGCCACCCTAAGGACTCGAGGGGGCAGCGATTCACCCCTCCACTTT.